This TCR beta chain was found in a study of PD-L1 blockade in urothelial cancer. Documented time point: peripheral blood 6 weeks after treatment start. A total of 1 to 8 samples per patient were collected pretreatment and on-treatment. Some clones are missing from TCRdb's copy, which holds only in-frame ones; the method was immunoSEQ multiplex PCR. The table includes more than 60,000 clones, almost 90% detected once. This TCR was recovered from a man between 60 and 70 years old with urothelial cancer. Material: PBMCs, obtained around atezolizumab (anti-PD-L1) treatment.

In nucleotides, the CDR3 is TGTGCCAGCAGTTACTTGACGGGGAGGGGCTATGGCTACACCTTC. As protein: CASSYLTGRGYGYTF. The chain couples TRBV6-5 to TRBJ1-2; tentatively, D is TRBD1 (5 bases). V lost 1 base and J lost 4, with 13 bases in between. Germline V CDR1 and CDR2: MNHEY, SVGAGI. CDR3 length: 15 amino acids.